This T cell receptor beta chain was documented in a study of Graves' ophthalmopathy and Graves' hyperthyroidism. Amplification from RNA transcripts yielded the TCR beta CDR3 regions. Second-round multiplex PCR came after first-round RT-PCR with HTBI primers. TCRdb recomputed calls from the multiplex PCR reads with MiXCR, one row per CDR3 protein. The table includes roughly 400,000 distinct CDR3 sequences, 15% to 19% detected once. Ages of hyperthyroidism patients ran from 18 to 65, and their diagnoses were new, under 2 months' duration. This clonotype was seen a few times. The V and J ends lost 3 bases and 9 bases, in that order; junction bases with no gene match: 21. The germline V gene has CDR1 PRHDT and CDR2 FYEKMQ (reference sequence). The CDR3 is made up of 19 amino acids.

The sequencing input was peripheral blood. This sequence was found in a woman younger than 30 with stable Graves' hyperthyroidism. The chain employs TRBV13 and TRBJ1-5; 9 bases agree with TRBD1. The CDR3 bases are TGTGCCAGCAGCTTCAAGGGACAGGGTGGCCGTAGGGCTGGGAGGCCCCAGCATTTT. Amino acid sequence: CASSFKGQGGRRAGRPQHF. Based on the CDR3 plus reference TRBV13 and TRBJ1-5, the full variable domain is AAGVIQSPRHLIKEKRETATLKCYPIPRHDTVYWYQQGPGQDPQFLISFYEKMQSDKGSIPDRFSAQQFSDYHSELNMSSLELGDSALYFCASSFKGQGGRRAGRPQHFGDGTRLSIL.